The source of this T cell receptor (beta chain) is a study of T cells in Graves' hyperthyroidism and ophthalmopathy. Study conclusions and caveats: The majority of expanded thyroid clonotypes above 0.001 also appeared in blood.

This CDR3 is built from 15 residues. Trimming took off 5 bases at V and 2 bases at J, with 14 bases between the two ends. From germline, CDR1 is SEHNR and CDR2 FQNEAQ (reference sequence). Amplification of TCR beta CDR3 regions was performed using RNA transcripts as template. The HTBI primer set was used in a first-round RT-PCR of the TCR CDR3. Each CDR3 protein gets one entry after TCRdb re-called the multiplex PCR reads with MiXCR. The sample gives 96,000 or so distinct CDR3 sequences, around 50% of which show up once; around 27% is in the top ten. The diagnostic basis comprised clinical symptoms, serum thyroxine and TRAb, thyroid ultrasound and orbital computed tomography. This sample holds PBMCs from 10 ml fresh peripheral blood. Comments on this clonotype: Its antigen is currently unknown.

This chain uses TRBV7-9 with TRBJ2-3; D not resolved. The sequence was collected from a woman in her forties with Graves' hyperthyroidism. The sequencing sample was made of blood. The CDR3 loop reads CASSQDLINTDTQYF. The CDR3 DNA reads TGTGCCAGCAGCCAAGATTTGATAAACACAGATACGCAGTATTTT.